This note documents a single T cell receptor beta chain sequence. Germline CDR1 reads SGDLS; CDR2 reads YYNGEE. The V end was cut by 5 bases, the J end by 0 bases, with 12 bases between. The CDR3 length is 15 residues. The sample is drawn from a study of response to subunit inactivated influenza vaccine. Via MiXCR, TCRdb re-called the RT-PCR reads, giving one row per CDR3 protein. The sample records more than 150,000 distinct CDR3 sequences, approximately 9.2% being singletons. Sequenced material: non-naive T cells sorted from PBMCs, taken on the day of vaccination. The rearrangement joins TRBV9 to TRBJ2-4; D unresolved. This clonotype originated in a man between 50 and 59 years old who received an inactivated influenza vaccine. As DNA, the CDR3 is TGTGCCAGCAGGGTACCGACTCTAGCCAAAAACATTCAGTACTTC. It specifies CASRVPTLAKNIQYF.